These 32 T cell receptor beta chains originate from one sample sequenced in a study of Graves' ophthalmopathy and Graves' hyperthyroidism (dated by TCRdb to 2016 to 2019). The reads were generated on an Illumina HiSeq 2000. For repertoire sequencing, the TCR beta CDR3 regions were amplified from RNA transcripts. HTBI primers and the Qiagen OneStep RT-PCR kit were used in a first-round RT-PCR, which was followed by a second-round multiplex PCR, size selection and purification. TCRdb handled the public reads itself, with Q25 trimming in fastp and clone calling in MiXCR, and kept productive beta chains. One record per CDR3 amino acid sequence lists the most common genes and DNA. This sample lists 600,000 to 650,000 distinct CDR3 sequences; 22% were detected once. Approximately 7% of the sample rests with the top ten. The material sequenced was peripheral blood. The source of these receptors is a woman younger than 30 with stable Graves' hyperthyroidism. Some clones in this sample may be carry-over from other donors' samples. Donor details come from another sample of the same person, matched by shared clones.

This clonotype was recorded many times. The CDR3 is CASSPDRETIYGYTF. CDR3 nucleotide sequence: TGTGCCAGCAGCCCGGACAGGGAAACCATCTATGGCTACACCTTC. The chain carries TRBV27 and TRBJ1-2, with 8 bases that match TRBD1. CDR1 and CDR2 from the germline V gene are MNHEY and SMNVEV (reference sequence). CDR3 length: 15 residues. V shed 6 bases, J shed 4 bases, and the junction held 10 bases outside the gene matches.

This clonotype was seen repeatedly, ten times or more. This chain uses TRBV12-3 or TRBV12-4 with TRBJ2-7, with D possibly being TRBD2 (7 bases). Trimming shortened V by 6 bases and J by 0 bases, and 15 bases separated the two germline ends. CDR3 length: 15 residues. This chain's CDR3 is CASSPMGGASYEQYF. DNA of the CDR3: TGTGCCAGCAGCCCTATGGGGGGGGCCTCCTACGAGCAGTACTTC.

This clonotype was picked up many times. The chain recombines TRBV28 with TRBJ2-7; D unresolved. The CDR3 has 13 amino acids. V was clipped by 7 bases and J by 5 bases, with 15 bases between them. Germline CDR1 reads MDHEN; CDR2 reads SYDVKM. The DNA for the CDR3 is TGTGCCAGCACTCGAACTACGCCCCACGAGCAGTACTTC. Translating gives CASTRTTPHEQYF. Full variable domain (missing parts from reference TRBV28 and TRBJ2-7): DVKVTQSSRYLVKRTGEKVFLECVQDMDHENMFWYRQDPGLGLRLIYFSYDVKMKEKGDIPEGYSVSREKKERFSLILESASTNQTSMYLCASTRTTPHEQYFGPGTRLTVT.

This clonotype was seen at least ten times. This chain joins TRBV28 and TRBJ1-1; D is unclear. CDR3 length: 16 amino acids. V was cut by 6 bases and J by 0 bases, with 17 bases left in between. Germline assignment: CDR1 MDHEN and CDR2 SYDVKM. CDR3: CASSSPGIGMNTEAFF. The CDR3, as DNA: TGTGCCAGCAGCTCACCGGGGATAGGCATGAACACTGAAGCTTTCTTT.

The sample holds a few counts of this clonotype. J is TRBJ2-7 and V is TRBV20-1; a weak D match, TRBD1 (6 bases). This CDR3 is 16 amino acids long. Germline V gene data show CDR1 as DFQATT and CDR2 as SNEGSKA (reference sequence). The CDR3 protein is CRRPHRAFRSSYEQYF. The CDR3 coding sequence is TGCAGACGACCCCACAGGGCCTTTAGGAGCTCCTACGAGCAGTACTTC.

This clonotype was detected many times. The rearrangement joins TRBV27 to TRBJ1-5, with no clear D. The CDR3 spans 15 residues. Germline V gene data show CDR1 as MNHEY and CDR2 as SMNVEV (reference sequence). Trimming stripped 2 bases from V and 3 bases from J, with 11 bases between. This chain's CDR3 is CASSLTAWVNQPQHF. As DNA, the CDR3 is TGTGCCAGCAGTTTAACAGCATGGGTCAATCAGCCCCAGCATTTT.

This clonotype was counted ten times or more. V gene TRBV12-3 or TRBV12-4 combines with J gene TRBJ1-2; TRBD1 is a possible D gene (5 bases). The CDR3 length is 14 residues. Trimming cost V 6 bases and J 4 bases, with 15 bases left between them. CDR3 sequence (DNA): TGTGCCAGCAGAGACAGCTCCATCGGCTATGGCTACACCTTC. It codes for CASRDSSIGYGYTF.

This clonotype was found a few times. The rearrangement uses TRBV19 and TRBJ2-7, with D possibly TRBD1 on 6 matching bases. The CDR3 contains 15 residues. V was pared by 2 bases and J by 1 base, with 12 bases between. Germline-derived CDR1 and CDR2 are LNHDA and SQIVND (reference sequence). CDR3 sequence reads: CASSIICDRSYEQYF. In DNA form, the CDR3 reads TGTGCCAGTAGTATAATCTGTGACAGGTCCTACGAGCAGTACTTC.

The V call is TRBV11-2, the J call TRBJ2-2; 8 bases map to TRBD2. There are 15 residues in the CDR3. J gave up 3 bases and V 4 bases, and 4 bases lay outside the gene matches. Germline CDR1 is SGHAT and CDR2 is FQNNGV. Here the CDR3 reads CASSSRGGYTGELFF. CDR3 DNA sequence: TGTGCCAGCAGCTCCCGCGGGGGGTACACCGGGGAGCTGTTTTTT.

This clonotype was seen at least ten times. The V call is TRBV13, the J call TRBJ2-7; unclear D gene. Trimming shortened V by 1 base and J by 3 bases, and 10 bases separated the two germline ends. The CDR3 spans 14 residues. Germline loops: CDR1 PRHDT, CDR2 FYEKMQ (reference sequence). The CDR3 sequence is CASSLVIGRYEQYF. The CDR3 DNA sequence: TGTGCCAGCAGCTTAGTGATCGGTCGCTACGAGCAGTACTTC.

In its sample, this clonotype was seen many times. V is TRBV2 and J is TRBJ1-1; D might be TRBD1 (5 bases). The CDR3 loop spans 13 amino acids. V lost 6 bases and J lost 2, with 10 bases in between. The germline gives CDR1 SNHLY, CDR2 FYNNEI. The CDR3 reads CASRQDTNTEAFF. The DNA for the CDR3 is TGTGCCAGCAGGCAGGACACTAACACTGAAGCTTTCTTT. Supplemented by reference TRBV2 and TRBJ1-1, the full variable domain reads EPEVTQTPSHQVTQMGQEVILRCVPISNHLYFYWYRQILGQKVEFLVSFYNNEISEKSEIFDDQFSVERPDGSNFTLKIRSTKLEDSAMYFCASRQDTNTEAFFGQGTRLTVV.

This clonotype qualifies as medium-sized. The J gene is TRBJ1-5, the V gene TRBV6-2 or TRBV6-3; 10 bases are shared with TRBD1. This CDR3 is 14 amino acids long. With V trimmed by 8 bases and J by 6 bases, 7 bases remained unmatched. CDR1 and CDR2 from the germline V gene are MNHEY and SVGEGT. The CDR3 bases are TGTGCCAGCCGCGGGACAGGGGTGGGTCAGCCCCAGCATTTT. Amino acid sequence: CASRGTGVGQPQHF.

At least ten counts were recorded for this clonotype. As DNA, the CDR3 is TGCGCCAGCAGCTCCGGGACAGGGGCCCACGAGCAGTACTTC. Translation gives CASSSGTGAHEQYF. The genes are TRBV5-1 and TRBJ2-7; 10 nucleotides agree with TRBD1. There are 14 residues in the CDR3. With V trimmed by 3 bases and J by 5 bases, 5 bases remained unmatched. Germline CDR1 is SGHRS and CDR2 is YFSETQ.

In this sample, this clonotype turned up many times. The chain recombines TRBV6-1 with TRBJ1-1; the D is unclear. The CDR3 consists of 11 residues. V lost 6 bases and J 11 bases, leaving 13 bases between the germline ends. CDR1 MNHNS and CDR2 SASEGT come from the germline V gene. CDR3 loop: CASSSSAFAFF. The CDR3 DNA reads TGTGCCAGCAGCAGCAGCGCCTTCGCTTTCTTT.

This clonotype was seen at least ten times. The rearrangement joins TRBV27 to TRBJ1-1, with D maybe TRBD1 (5 bases). This CDR3 is 14 amino acids long. V lost 4 bases and J lost 4, with 13 bases in between. CDR1 and CDR2 from the germline V gene are MNHEY and SMNVEV (reference sequence). Written as DNA, the CDR3 is TGTGCCAGCAGTTGGGGGGTGTTGGGCACTGAAGCTTTCTTT. Protein sequence: CASSWGVLGTEAFF.

This chain joins TRBV24-1 and TRBJ2-1; tentatively, D is TRBD2 (6 bases). Trimming pared 3 bases from V and 0 bases from J, leaving 11 bases between. Germline CDR1 KGHDR, CDR2 SFDVKD. This CDR3 region has 16 residues. CDR3 coding DNA: TGTGCCACCAGTGATGGCGGGGCAAGCTCCTACAATGAGCAGTTCTTC. Translation gives CATSDGGASSYNEQFF.

Many counts were recorded for this clonotype. The chain is built from TRBV7-6 and TRBJ1-1, with unresolved D. Deletions cut 5 bases from V and 5 bases from J, with 12 bases between. Germline V gene sequence: CDR1 SGHVS, CDR2 FNYEAQ. The CDR3 is 13 amino acids. DNA of the CDR3: TGTGCCAGCAGCGAAGAAGTAAGAACTGAAGCTTTCTTT. Protein: CASSEEVRTEAFF. Combining the CDR3 with reference TRBV7-6 and TRBJ1-1 gives the whole variable domain GAGVSQSPRYKVTKRGQDVALRCDPISGHVSLYWYRQALGQGPEFLTYFNYEAQQDKSGLPNDRFSAERPEGSISTLTIQRTEQRDSAMYRCASSEEVRTEAFFGQGTRLTVV.

The chain links TRBV6-4 to TRBJ1-5; 7 nucleotides agree with TRBD1. Germline CDR1 MRHNA, CDR2 SNTAGT. The ends lost 7 bases at V and 9 bases at J; junction bases unmatched: 12. This CDR3 is built from 14 residues. The CDR3 DNA reads TGTGCCAGCACCCGAGACAGGGCTTATAGGCCCCAGCATTTT. This encodes CASTRDRAYRPQHF.

This clonotype was seen ten or more times. The chain joins TRBV12-3 or TRBV12-4 to TRBJ1-2; the match to TRBD1 covers 8 bases. The J segment lost 5 bases and the V segment lost 6 bases, leaving 11 bases of the junction unmatched. The CDR3 is 15 residues long. Here the CDR3 DNA reads TGTGCCAGCAGCCCCGGACAGGGAATAGGTTATGGCTACACCTTC. Translation gives CASSPGQGIGYGYTF.

The V and J genes are TRBV11-2 and TRBJ1-5, with a possible D match to TRBD1 (5 bases). Germline lookup yields CDR1 SGHAT and CDR2 FQNNGV. The CDR3 spans 17 residues. The V end lost 4 bases, the J end lost 0 bases, and 16 bases lay between the germline ends. The CDR3 bases are TGTGCCAGCAGCTCTCAGGTCGGGGGACCTAGCAATCAGCCCCAGCATTTT. It is translated as CASSSQVGGPSNQPQHF. The variable domain in full, with the rest retrieved from reference TRBV11-2 and TRBJ1-5, is EAGVAQSPRYKIIEKRQSVAFWCNPISGHATLYWYQQILGQGPKLLIQFQNNGVVDDSQLPKDRFSAERLKGVDSTLKIQPAKLEDSAVYLCASSSQVGGPSNQPQHFGDGTRLSIL.

J is TRBJ2-2 and V is TRBV11-1, with D possibly TRBD1 on 6 matching bases. Germline V gives CDR1 SGHAT, CDR2 FQDESV (reference sequence). V was shortened by 5 bases and J by 5 bases, with 21 bases between the two germline ends. This CDR3 has 17 residues. As DNA, the CDR3 is TGTGCCAGCAGCACCGGGACATCCGAACCGGGGACCGGGGAGCTGTTTTTT. Encoded protein: CASSTGTSEPGTGELFF.

The sample holds many counts of this clonotype. The chain has TRBV20-1 and TRBJ2-7; D assignment may be TRBD1 or TRBD2 (5 bases each). The CDR3 runs 15 residues. From germline, CDR1 is DFQATT and CDR2 SNEGSKA (reference sequence). V dropped 6 bases and J dropped 0 bases, with 18 bases sitting between them. DNA of the CDR3: TGCAGTGCAACAACGACGGGACGGTCCTCCTACGAGCAGTACTTC. Translation gives CSATTTGRSSYEQYF.

This clonotype was recorded at least ten times. The V and J genes are TRBV4-1 and TRBJ1-2, with D maybe TRBD1 (6 bases). This CDR3 comprises 15 residues. Germline V CDR1 and CDR2: MGHRA, YSYEKL. Trimming shortened V by 2 bases and J by 1 base, and 11 bases separated the two germline ends. CDR3 sequence reads: CASSQYRDINYGYTF. In DNA, the CDR3 is TGCGCCAGCAGCCAATACCGGGACATTAACTATGGCTACACCTTC.

This clonotype showed up many times. The V gene is TRBV2, the J gene TRBJ1-5; TRBD1 is a possible D gene (5 bases). This CDR3 contains 13 residues. Looked up from germline, CDR1 is SNHLY and CDR2 is FYNNEI. V shed 7 bases and J shed 5 bases, with 12 bases lying between them. For the CDR3, the DNA is TGTGCCAGCAACAAAGACAGTTATCAGCCCCAGCATTTT. Its translation is CASNKDSYQPQHF.

The DNA of the CDR3 is TGTGCCAGCAGTTTAGAAGGGGCAGACGCGCCCCAGCATTTT. Translated: CASSLEGADAPQHF. This rearrangement joins TRBV12-3 or TRBV12-4 to TRBJ1-5, with D maybe TRBD1 (5 bases). The CDR3 loop spans 14 amino acids. The V and J ends lost 1 base and 9 bases respectively, with 13 bases between them.

At least ten counts were recorded for this clonotype. V gene TRBV6-1 combines with J gene TRBJ1-1; 10 bases are shared with TRBD1. This CDR3 has 14 residues. The junction had 7 bases not matched to a gene; V was cut back by 8 bases and J by 4 bases. Looked up from germline, CDR1 is MNHNS and CDR2 is SASEGT. CDR3 region: CASGDRGLGTEAFF. Here the CDR3 DNA reads TGTGCCAGCGGGGACAGGGGTCTGGGCACTGAAGCTTTCTTT.

This clonotype occurred many times. V usage is TRBV20-1 and J usage is TRBJ2-5; maybe TRBD1 (5 bases). The V gene lost 3 bases and the J gene lost 0 bases, with 11 bases spanning the gap. CDR3 length: 14 amino acids. Per the germline V gene, CDR1 is DFQATT and CDR2 is SNEGSKA (reference sequence). CDR3 nucleotides: TGCAGTGCTAGTTATGGCAGGGACCAAGAGACCCAGTACTTC. It yields the protein CSASYGRDQETQYF.

This clonotype was seen many times. The chain carries TRBV6-2 or TRBV6-3 and TRBJ1-1; 7 positions agree with TRBD1. The ends lost 4 bases at V and 4 bases at J; junction bases unmatched: 3. This CDR3 has 13 residues. In germline, CDR1 is MNHEY, CDR2 SVGEGT. CDR3 sequence reads: CASSWDSITEAFF. The CDR3 DNA is TGTGCCAGCAGTTGGGACAGCATCACTGAAGCTTTCTTT.

This clonotype was counted ten times or more. V usage is TRBV4-1 and J usage is TRBJ1-6; D unresolved. Germline V gene data show CDR1 as MGHRA and CDR2 as YSYEKL. The CDR3 is 16 residues long. V was pared by 3 bases and J by 10 bases, with 19 bases between. The DNA of the CDR3 is TGCGCCAGCAGCCACGTCGAGTCTATTGGGGTCTCACCCCTCCACTTT. Its translation: CASSHVESIGVSPLHF.

This clonotype was counted many times. The chain carries TRBV11-2 and TRBJ1-2; TRBD1 aligns across 9 bases. This CDR3 is built from 13 residues. Germline assignment: CDR1 SGHAT and CDR2 FQNNGV. J lost 8 bases, V lost 4 bases, and 5 bases had no gene match. CDR3 nucleotide sequence: TGTGCCAGCAGCTCGGACAGGGGAGCGGGCTACACCTTC. Its translation: CASSSDRGAGYTF.

This clonotype has at least ten counts. The CDR3 reads CASGRTSRGPIEQYF. In DNA form, the CDR3 reads TGTGCCAGCGGACGGACCTCCAGGGGACCCATCGAGCAGTACTTC. V usage is TRBV25-1 and J usage is TRBJ2-7; tentatively, D is TRBD1 (6 bases). The CDR3 consists of 15 residues. Trimming pared 8 bases from V and 6 bases from J, leaving 23 bases between. Germline V CDR1 and CDR2: MGHDK, SYGVNS.

The table lists this clonotype with many counts. V gene TRBV30 combines with J gene TRBJ1-1; D possibly corresponds to TRBD1 (5 bases). This CDR3 has 16 amino acids. The V end was cut by 1 base, the J end by 10 bases, with 25 bases between. CDR1 GTSNPN and CDR2 SVGIG come from the germline V gene (reference sequence). DNA of the CDR3: TGTGCCTGGAGTGGACAGTTTGGGCAGGGAGATAAAGGAGCTTTCTTT. Amino acid sequence: CAWSGQFGQGDKGAFF.